Detailed here is one T cell receptor beta chain. The clone's antigen remains unknown. No per-base quality is available; no much larger clone lies one base away. These data come from a study of blood T cells in healthy people across ages (dated by TCRdb to 2014 to 2015). General notes on the study: In model experiments, template switching captured roughly one uniquely barcoded TCR beta cDNA molecule for every two T cells. To track age-related changes in TCR beta repertoire diversity, the study relied on deep sequencing normalized with unique cDNA molecular identifiers. The donors were divided into four age groups: young (average about 15 years), middle-aged (about 39), aged (about 62) and long-lived (nearly 85). To avoid experimental bias, donors of different ages were spread randomly across the sequencing lanes. The study analyzed two additional independent replicas of 1 million unique cDNA reads from the same blood draw for two donors, one aged 18 to 29 and one aged 80 or older. On the study overall, not on this receptor specifically: As age increased, observed TCR beta diversity per million T cells dropped in a roughly linear way, and a significant reduction was already evident by age approximately 40. Conclusive comparison of naive and antigen-experienced compartments was prevented by the profiling of bulk unsorted PBMCs. Compared with the aged group, the long-lived group had more naive CD4+ T cells, fewer expanded clones and increased TCR diversity, suggesting age selection. Total diversity estimates from one million sequenced T cells were considered lower bounds and underestimates. Because the CMV infection status of the donors was unknown, age-related changes in expanded clonotypes may potentially have been confounded. The percentage of naive T cells measured by flow cytometry correlated strongly with observed TCR beta diversity.

V loses 2 bases, J loses 6 bases, and the germline ends lie 8 bases apart. Including cysteine and phenylalanine, the CDR3 has 12 amino acids. Only the CDR3 DNA stays, 36 bases, in frame from base 1. From a lookup of the germline V gene, CDR1 and CDR2 are MNHEY and SVGEGT. The library came from 5' RACE. The reads were generated on an Illumina HiSeq 2500. A second about 6 to 11 cycle PCR used a sample-barcoded 5' primer and a J-beta primer mix. A template-switch 5' adaptor carrying 12 random nucleotides introduced a unique molecular identifier onto each TCR beta cDNA molecule. At least 2.5 million CDR3-containing paired-end reads were obtained from each sample. All of the RNA was converted into first-strand cDNA using the Mint cDNA synthesis kit, with a TRBC-specific oligonucleotide serving as the primer. Following uracil-DNA glycosylase treatment, a first 18-cycle PCR with universal primers M1SS and BC2_uni_R was performed on all cDNA. On the study's bioinformatics: Each sample was normalized by randomly selecting 1 million high-quality reads, each carrying a distinct molecular identifier. Instead of being binned into consensus sequences, reads with shared molecular identifiers were discarded. CDR3 identification, clonotype clustering and error correction used MiTCR with a Q25 quality threshold and the strictest error-elimination algorithm. A nonparametric unseen species model using Euler transformation provided a lower-bound estimate of total TCR beta diversity. Clones were called with MiXCR by TCRdb after fastp trimmed the public reads at Q25, and only in-frame beta chains were retained. Duplicate CDR3 protein sequences are folded into a single record with the most common DNA and genes. TCRdb assigned the V and J calls; the authors' analysis was not used. The table for this sample lists 700,000 to 850,000 distinct CDR3 sequences; around 34% of them were counted only once. 13% of the sample lies in the top ten.

Systemically healthy Caucasian individuals from Russia, roughly 40 in total and aged about 6 to 100 years, were included as donors. Each donor gave roughly 9.5 milliliters of peripheral blood, collected into EDTA-treated Vacutainer tubes. PBMCs were isolated by Ficoll-Paque density-gradient centrifugation, with at least 6 million obtained per sample. Trizol reagent was used to extract total RNA from PBMCs, with at least 6 micrograms per sample. For every donor, flow cytometry on a PBMC aliquot measured the percentage of naive CD45RAhigh/CD27high T cells. The chain is assembled from TRBV6-2 or TRBV6-3 and TRBJ2-7, with no reliable assignment of the D segment. Material for sequencing was blood. This receptor was obtained from a young man in good health. The CDR3 sequence is CASSYMDGEQYF. The nucleotide sequence reads as follows: TGTGCCAGCAGTTACATGGACGGCGAGCAGTACTTC.